This T cell receptor (beta chain) was identified in a study of response to subunit inactivated influenza vaccine. Notes on the study in general: The authors put forward the suggestion that each seasonal influenza vaccination may bring in only a limited number of new T cells.

One entry per CDR3 protein, called by TCRdb with MiXCR from the RT-PCR reads. Of more than 700,000 distinct CDR3 sequences in the sample, 21% are singletons; the top ten hold about 10%. The V end lost 1 base, the J end lost 0 bases, and 6 bases lay between the germline ends. The CDR3 runs to 14 residues. This clonotype has at least ten counts. The antigen is not known. The chain employs TRBV12-3 or TRBV12-4 and TRBJ1-1; D is ambiguous. This sequence was found in a man over 45 who received an inactivated influenza vaccine. Sample: PBMCs from blood, taken less than 6 days after vaccination. DNA of the CDR3: TGTGCCAGCAGTTTAGGGGCGGTGAACACTGAAGCTTTCTTT. It codes for CASSLGAVNTEAFF.